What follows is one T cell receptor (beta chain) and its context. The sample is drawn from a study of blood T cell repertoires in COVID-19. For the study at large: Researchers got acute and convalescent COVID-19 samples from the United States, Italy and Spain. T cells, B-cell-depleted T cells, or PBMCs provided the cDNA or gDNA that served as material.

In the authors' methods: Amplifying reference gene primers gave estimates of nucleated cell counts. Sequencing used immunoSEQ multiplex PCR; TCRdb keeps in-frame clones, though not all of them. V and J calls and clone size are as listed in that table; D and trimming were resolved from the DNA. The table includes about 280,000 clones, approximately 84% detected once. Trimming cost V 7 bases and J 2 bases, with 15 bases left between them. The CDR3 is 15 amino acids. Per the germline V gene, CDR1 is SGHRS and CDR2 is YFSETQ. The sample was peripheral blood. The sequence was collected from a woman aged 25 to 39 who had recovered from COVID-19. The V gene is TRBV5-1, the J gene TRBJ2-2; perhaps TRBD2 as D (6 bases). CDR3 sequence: CASAGVAVNTGELFF. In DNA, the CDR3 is TGCGCCAGCGCCGGAGTAGCGGTTAACACCGGGGAGCTGTTTTTT.